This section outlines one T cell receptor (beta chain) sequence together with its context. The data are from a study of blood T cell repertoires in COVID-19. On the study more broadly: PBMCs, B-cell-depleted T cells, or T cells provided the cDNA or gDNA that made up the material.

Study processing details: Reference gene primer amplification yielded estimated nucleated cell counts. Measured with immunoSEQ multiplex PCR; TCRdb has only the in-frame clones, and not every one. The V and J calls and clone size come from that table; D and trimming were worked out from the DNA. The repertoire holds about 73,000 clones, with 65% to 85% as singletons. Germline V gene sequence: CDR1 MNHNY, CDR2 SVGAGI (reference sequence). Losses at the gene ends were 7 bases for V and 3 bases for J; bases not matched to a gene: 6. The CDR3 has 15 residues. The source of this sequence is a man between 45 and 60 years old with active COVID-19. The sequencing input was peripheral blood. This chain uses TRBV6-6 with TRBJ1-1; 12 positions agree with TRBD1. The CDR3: CASNARDRGHTEAFF. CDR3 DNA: TGTGCCAGCAACGCCCGGGACAGGGGGCACACTGAAGCTTTCTTT.